This T cell receptor (beta chain) was identified in a study of T cell responses to AZD1222 COVID-19 vaccine. In the study overall: Second doses were pooled across both intervals (about 4 or about 12 weeks).

Clones were sequenced by immunoSEQ multiplex PCR, and TCRdb holds only the in-frame ones, with some missing. The sample includes about 140,000 clones, roughly 90% of them seen just once. V was cut by 6 bases and J by 3 bases, with 18 bases left in between. Germline values: CDR1 SNHLY, CDR2 FYNNEI. The CDR3 runs 15 residues. The chain carries TRBV2 and TRBJ2-7; D tentatively reads TRBD1 or TRBD2 (6 bases each). The material was peripheral blood, obtained on day 0 of AZD1222 vaccination. This clonotype was sampled from an adult in good health. The CDR3 DNA reads as TGTGCCAGCAGGGGACTTCGACAGGCGTTCTACGAGCAGTACTTC. It specifies CASRGLRQAFYEQYF.